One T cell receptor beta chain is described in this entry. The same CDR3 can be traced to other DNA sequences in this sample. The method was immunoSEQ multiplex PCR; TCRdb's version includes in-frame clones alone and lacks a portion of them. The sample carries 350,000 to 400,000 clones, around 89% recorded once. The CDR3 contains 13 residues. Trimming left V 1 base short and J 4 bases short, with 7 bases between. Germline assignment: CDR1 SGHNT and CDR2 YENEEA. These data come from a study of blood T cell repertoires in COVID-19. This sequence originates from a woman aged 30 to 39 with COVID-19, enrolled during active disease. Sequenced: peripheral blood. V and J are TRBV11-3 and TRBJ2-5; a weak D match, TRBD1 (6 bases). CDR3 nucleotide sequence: TGTGCCAGCAGCTTAGGGGGGCGAGAGACCCAGTACTTC. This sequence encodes CASSLGGRETQYF.